These 2 T cell receptor beta chains originate from one sample sequenced in a study of T cells in Graves' hyperthyroidism and ophthalmopathy. TCR beta CDR3 region amplification was performed from RNA transcripts. First-round RT-PCR targeting the TCR CDR3 was performed with the HTBI primer set. TCRdb re-analysed the multiplex PCR reads in MiXCR, keeping a single row per CDR3 protein. The sample records hundreds of thousands of distinct CDR3 sequences, about 14% being singletons. Sequenced material: blood. These receptors were collected from a woman in her twenties or thirties with Graves' hyperthyroidism.

The rearrangement uses TRBV11-2 and TRBJ2-5, with 8 bases aligning to TRBD2. Germline V gene lookup returns CDR1 SGHAT and CDR2 FQNNGV. The CDR3 spans 14 residues. Germline trimming cut 6 bases from V and 5 bases from J; bases unmatched to any gene: 8. The CDR3 spells CASSKAGARETQYF. The CDR3 bases are TGTGCCAGCAGTAAAGCGGGAGCTCGGGAGACCCAGTACTTC.

This clonotype appeared many times. The chain combines TRBV28 with TRBJ2-2; D uncertain. The length of the CDR3 is 17 residues. CDR1 and CDR2 from the germline V gene are MDHEN and SYDVKM. The V end was cut by 8 bases, the J end by 6 bases, with 25 bases between. The CDR3 nucleotides read TGTGCCAGCCTCTCGGTGTCGGACGCCATCAACTCCGGGGAGCTGTTTTTT. This gives the protein CASLSVSDAINSGELFF.